This T cell receptor beta chain is drawn from a study of blood T cell repertoires in COVID-19. Turning to the study itself: T cells, B-cell-depleted T cells, or PBMCs supplied cDNA or gDNA.

TCRdb's table, derived via immunoSEQ multiplex PCR, lists solely in-frame clones and lacks some. The sample includes about 250,000 clones, around 83% of them seen just once. Participants spanned ages about 18 to 100 years and resided in roughly 26 US areas. Cohorts were determined from participant-reported clinical history. The receptor was isolated from a woman in her forties or fifties who had been exposed to COVID-19. What was sequenced was PBMCs or T cells enriched from blood (not recorded which).

DNA for the CDR3: TGTGCCAGCAGTTACAACTCCCCTGCCCCCACTGAAGCTTTCTTT. Translated, it gives CASSYNSPAPTEAFF. This chain uses TRBV6-5 with TRBJ1-1; D unclear. The CDR3 spans 15 residues. The germline CDR1 and CDR2 sequences are MNHEY and SVGAGI. V was trimmed by 2 bases and J by 4 bases, leaving 14 bases between them.